This is a list of T cell receptor beta chains from one sample in a study of vaccination and CD4 T cells after COVID-19. The antigens these receptors bind are not known. Using its own MiXCR run on the PCR reads, TCRdb lists one record per CDR3 protein. This table holds roughly 15,000 distinct CDR3 sequences, about 60% found once. The sequenced sample consisted of CD4+ T cells from blood, cultured in vitro. The receptors stem from a human donor who had recovered from COVID-19. CDR3s include the opening cysteine and the closing phenylalanine or tryptophan. Each record gives: D gene, V gene, J gene, clone size, CDR3 protein, CDR3 DNA. D genes are given only for firm matches. The size entry is marked missing in some rows and otherwise reads once, few, many or a size class.

d_gene: NA; v_gene: TRBV2; j_gene: TRBJ1-4; abundance: NA; CDR3aa: CASSVKATNEKLFF; CDR3nt: TGTGCCAGCAGTGTAAAAGCAACTAATGAAAAACTGTTTTTT
d_gene: TRBD2; v_gene: TRBV29-1; j_gene: TRBJ2-2; abundance: once; CDR3aa: CSVGAGVAGELFF; CDR3nt: TGCAGCGTTGGTGCGGGAGTGGCCGGGGAGCTGTTTTTT
d_gene: TRBD1; v_gene: TRBV5-1; j_gene: TRBJ1-5; abundance: few; CDR3aa: CASSPGQGNQPQHF; CDR3nt: TGCGCCAGCAGTCCCGGACAGGGAAATCAGCCCCAGCATTTT
d_gene: NA; v_gene: TRBV4-3; j_gene: TRBJ2-2; abundance: NA; CDR3aa: CASSQVPGRGTGGLFF; CDR3nt: TGCGCCAGCAGCCAAGTGCCAGGGCGGGGCACCGGGGGGCTGTTTTTT
d_gene: TRBD2; v_gene: TRBV20-1; j_gene: TRBJ2-2; abundance: NA; CDR3aa: CSAYPSGRTNTGELFF; CDR3nt: TGCAGTGCTTATCCTAGCGGGAGGACGAACACCGGGGAGCTGTTTTTT
d_gene: NA; v_gene: TRBV7-2; j_gene: TRBJ1-6; abundance: few; CDR3aa: CASSLVRWSSLHF; CDR3nt: TGTGCCAGCAGCTTAGTGCGTTGGTCATCCCTCCACTTT
d_gene: NA; v_gene: TRBV10-3; j_gene: TRBJ1-1; abundance: once; CDR3aa: CAINTGANTEAFF; CDR3nt: TGTGCCATCAATACGGGGGCAAACACTGAAGCTTTCTTT
d_gene: TRBD2; v_gene: TRBV7-2; j_gene: TRBJ2-5; abundance: NA; CDR3aa: CASRAPGLAGVETQYF; CDR3nt: TGTGCCAGCAGGGCTCCGGGACTAGCGGGAGTAGAGACCCAGTACTTC
d_gene: TRBD1; v_gene: TRBV28; j_gene: TRBJ2-5; abundance: few; CDR3aa: CASSKDRETQYF; CDR3nt: TGTGCCAGCAGCAAGGACAGGGAGACCCAGTACTTC
d_gene: NA; v_gene: TRBV4-2; j_gene: TRBJ2-6; abundance: NA; CDR3aa: CASSQVGSGANVLTF; CDR3nt: TGTGCCAGCAGCCAAGTTGGGAGTGGGGCCAACGTCCTGACTTTC
d_gene: NA; v_gene: TRBV30; j_gene: TRBJ2-5; abundance: once; CDR3aa: CAWSVRGGQETQYF; CDR3nt: TGTGCCTGGAGTGTCCGAGGGGGCCAAGAGACCCAGTACTTC
d_gene: TRBD1; v_gene: TRBV20-1; j_gene: TRBJ2-7; abundance: NA; CDR3aa: CSASGQGSRYEQYF; CDR3nt: TGCAGTGCCAGCGGACAGGGGTCTCGATACGAGCAGTACTTC
d_gene: NA; v_gene: TRBV6-1; j_gene: TRBJ1-1; abundance: NA; CDR3aa: CASTFGQNTEAFF; CDR3nt: TGTGCCAGCACTTTCGGACAGAACACTGAAGCTTTCTTT
d_gene: NA; v_gene: TRBV20-1; j_gene: TRBJ2-5; abundance: NA; CDR3aa: CSARDRIGRETQYF; CDR3nt: TGCAGTGCTAGAGATCGTATAGGGAGAGAGACCCAGTACTTC
d_gene: TRBD1; v_gene: TRBV30; j_gene: TRBJ2-3; abundance: NA; CDR3aa: CAWSVGGQGTDTQYF; CDR3nt: TGTGCCTGGAGTGTAGGGGGACAGGGGACAGATACGCAGTATTTT
d_gene: NA; v_gene: TRBV6-1; j_gene: TRBJ2-2; abundance: NA; CDR3aa: CASSHRKGGELFF; CDR3nt: TGTGCCAGCAGTCATCGGAAGGGCGGGGAGCTGTTTTTT
d_gene: TRBD2; v_gene: TRBV6-2/TRBV6-3; j_gene: TRBJ2-5; abundance: few; CDR3aa: CASSYDGRQETQYF; CDR3nt: TGTGCCAGCAGTTACGACGGGAGGCAAGAGACCCAGTACTTC